A single sample gave rise to the 27 T cell receptor beta chains below, sequenced in a study of Ad26.COV2.S vaccination and SARS-CoV-2 variants. The assay was immunoSEQ multiplex PCR, and TCRdb's table has in-frame clones only and misses some. Among roughly 700,000 clones listed, around 92% were seen once. Sample treatment: around 19 received Ad26.COV2.S at low or high dose, single or two shots; several received placebo; per-sample allocation not given. Day 63 following the first vaccine or placebo injection was when the samples were taken. The sample here was peripheral blood, taken in a trial of Ad26.COV2.S vaccine versus placebo. These receptors all stem from a person aged 18-60 years who received the Ad26.COV2.S COVID-19 vaccine or a placebo.

The V and J genes are TRBV5-1 and TRBJ2-1; D is perhaps TRBD2 (5 bases). The V gene's germline CDR1 is SGHRS and CDR2 YFSETQ. The V end was cut by 1 base, the J end by 0 bases, with 8 bases between. This CDR3 has 15 residues. CDR3 sequence: CASSLIGSSYNEQFF. The CDR3 nucleotides read TGCGCCAGCAGCTTGATAGGGAGCTCCTACAATGAGCAGTTCTTC.

This clone was seen just once. V and J are TRBV29-1 and TRBJ2-2; possibly TRBD2 for D (6 bases). There are 14 residues in the CDR3. Trimming pared 4 bases from V and 2 bases from J, leaving 11 bases between. CDR1 and CDR2 (germline): SQVTM, ANQGSEA. The CDR3 loop reads CSVGGTFNTGELFF. DNA for the CDR3: TGCAGCGTTGGCGGGACCTTTAACACCGGGGAGCTGTTTTTT.

This chain joins TRBV5-1 and TRBJ2-1; D not resolved. Germline V gene sequence: CDR1 SGHRS, CDR2 YFSETQ. The CDR3 has 15 amino acids. The V and J ends lost 0 bases and 2 bases respectively, with 9 bases between them. CDR3 in DNA: TGCGCCAGCAGCTTGGAGGCCCAGCCCTACAATGAGCAGTTCTTC. Its translation is CASSLEAQPYNEQFF.

This clone was counted between two and nine times. The V call is TRBV3-1 (or the pseudogene TRBV3-2), the J call TRBJ2-7, with D possibly being TRBD1 or TRBD2 (6 bases each). Trimming cost V 0 bases and J 2 bases, with 11 bases left between them. The CDR3 contains 15 residues. The germline V gene has CDR1 LGHDT and CDR2 YNNKEL (reference sequence). In nucleotides, the CDR3 is TGTGCCAGCAGCCAAGAACTGGGGGGCACCTACGAGCAGTACTTC. It specifies CASSQELGGTYEQYF.

The table lists this clone with a count of one. The chain carries TRBV7-9 and TRBJ1-2; 7 nucleotides match TRBD1. Germline V gives CDR1 SEHNR, CDR2 FQNEAQ (reference sequence). There are 14 residues in the CDR3. V was clipped by 3 bases and J by 2 bases; unmatched bases: 3. CDR3 in DNA: TGTGCCAGCAGCTTGTCAGGGGGAAACTATGGCTACACCTTC. It codes for CASSLSGGNYGYTF.

The genes are TRBV7-9 and TRBJ2-3; D is possibly TRBD2 (5 bases). Trimming stripped 4 bases from V and 2 bases from J, with 10 bases between. CDR3 size: 14 residues. Per germline, CDR1 SEHNR and CDR2 FQNEAQ (reference sequence). CDR3: CASSSTRLTDTQYF. In nucleotides, the CDR3 is TGTGCCAGCAGCTCCACTAGACTCACAGATACGCAGTATTTT. Full variable domain (outside the CDR3, taken from reference TRBV7-9 and TRBJ2-3): DTGVSQNPRHKITKRGQNVTFRCDPISEHNRLYWYRQTLGQGPEFLTYFQNEAQLEKSRLLSDRFSAERPKGSFSTLEIQRTEQGDSAMYLCASSSTRLTDTQYFGPGTRLTVL.

The CDR3 DNA reads as TGTGCCAGCAGCTTGTTTGGACTAGCGGGAGATGGTGGCGAGCAGTACTTC. Translating gives CASSLFGLAGDGGEQYF. The V gene is TRBV5-5, the J gene TRBJ2-7; 13 nucleotides match TRBD2. The germline CDR1 and CDR2 sequences are SGHKS and YYEKEE (reference sequence). J gave up 6 bases and V 1 base, and 10 bases lay outside the gene matches. This CDR3 region has 17 residues.

The chain carries TRBV7-2 and TRBJ1-5, with D possibly being TRBD1 (5 bases). This CDR3 spans 12 amino acids. V was cut by 1 base and J by 7 bases, with 5 bases left in between. The germline CDR1 and CDR2 sequences are SGHTA and FQGNSA. The CDR3 region has the DNA TGTGCCAGCAGCTTAGAGGGGCAGCCCCAGCATTTT. It specifies CASSLEGQPQHF.

The rearrangement uses TRBV10-3 and TRBJ1-1; D gene uncertain. CDR3 length equals 14 residues. Trimming removed 5 bases at V and 2 bases at J, with 12 bases between. CDR1 is ENHRY, CDR2 SYGVKD, per germline. CDR3 DNA sequence: TGTGCCATCAGTCTCAACATCGGTAACACTGAAGCTTTCTTT. Protein: CAISLNIGNTEAFF.

The chain uses TRBV9 and TRBJ2-1, with D uncertain. With 3 bases removed from V and 7 bases from J, the gap between germline ends came to 8 bases. The CDR3 covers 12 residues. Germline CDR1 is SGDLS and CDR2 is YYNGEE. CDR3 protein: CASSARMNEQFF. The CDR3, as DNA: TGTGCCAGCAGCGCGAGGATGAATGAGCAGTTCTTC. Supplemented by reference TRBV9 and TRBJ2-1, the full variable domain reads DSGVTQTPKHLITATGQRVTLRCSPRSGDLSVYWYQQSLDQGLQFLIQYYNGEERAKGNILERFSAQQFPDLHSELNLSSLELGDSALYFCASSARMNEQFFGPGTRLTVL.

This clone was found a few times. The CDR3 region is CASSSSGGPDTGELFF. The CDR3, as DNA: TGTGCCAGCAGCTCTTCGGGGGGGCCAGACACCGGGGAGCTGTTTTTT. The V call is TRBV9, the J call TRBJ2-2; 8 positions match TRBD2. The ends lost 4 bases at V and 3 bases at J; junction bases unmatched: 8. CDR1 SGDLS and CDR2 YYNGEE come from the germline V gene. The CDR3 loop spans 16 amino acids.

The chain carries TRBV5-1 and TRBJ2-1; a weak D match, TRBD2 (5 bases). Trimming removed 5 bases at V and 0 bases at J, with 12 bases between. This CDR3 is 15 amino acids long. Germline loops: CDR1 SGHRS, CDR2 YFSETQ. CDR3 sequence (DNA): TGCGCCAGCAGTTTCCCTGCGGGCTCCTACAATGAGCAGTTCTTC. Its translation: CASSFPAGSYNEQFF. The full variable domain, with the rest looked up from reference TRBV5-1 and TRBJ2-1, is KAGVTQTPRYLIKTRGQQVTLSCSPISGHRSVSWYQQTPGQGLQFLFEYFSETQRNKGNFPGRFSGRQFSNSRSEMNVSTLELGDSALYLCASSFPAGSYNEQFFGPGTRLTVL.

The J gene is TRBJ1-2, the V gene TRBV24-1, with D unresolved. There are 12 residues in the CDR3. In germline, CDR1 is KGHDR, CDR2 SFDVKD. The germline V and J ends were trimmed by 4 bases and 3 bases, with 5 bases remaining between them. The DNA for the CDR3 is TGTGCCACCAGTGACAACTACTATGGCTACACCTTC. This codes for CATSDNYYGYTF.

This chain uses TRBV11-2 with TRBJ1-1; a possible D gene is TRBD1 (5 bases). Looked up from germline, CDR1 is SGHAT and CDR2 is FQNNGV. The length of the CDR3 is 16 residues. The ends were cut back, 3 bases at V and 3 bases at J, with 17 bases in the middle. The CDR3: CASSFIGGGEDTEAFF. CDR3 in DNA: TGTGCCAGCAGCTTTATAGGCGGGGGGGAGGACACTGAAGCTTTCTTT.

A word on this clone: The sample carries other DNA sequences with the same CDR3. CDR3 DNA: TGTGCCAGCAGCGTCTCTAGCTCTGGGGCCAACGTCCTGACTTTC. Translation gives CASSVSSSGANVLTF. V and J are TRBV9 and TRBJ2-6; unclear D gene. Trimming took 2 bases from V and 0 from J, leaving 6 bases between them. Germline loops: CDR1 SGDLS, CDR2 YYNGEE. This CDR3 contains 15 residues.

This clone was picked up one time. At the DNA level, this CDR3 is encoded by other sequences in the same sample as well. This chain connects TRBV18 to TRBJ1-1; D uncertain. Germline V lookup: CDR1 KGHSH, CDR2 LQKENI. The CDR3 is made up of 14 amino acids. Trimming cost V 0 bases and J 1 base, with 6 bases left between them. CDR3 coding DNA: TGTGCCAGCTCACCACCAGGGCCGAACACTGAAGCTTTCTTT. Its translation is CASSPPGPNTEAFF. The whole variable domain, filled in from reference TRBV18 and TRBJ1-1, reads NAGVMQNPRHLVRRRGQEARLRCSPMKGHSHVYWYRQLPEEGLKFMVYLQKENIIDESGMPKERFSAEFPKEGPSILRIQQVVRGDSAAYFCASSPPGPNTEAFFGQGTRLTVV.

The chain has TRBV11-2 and TRBJ2-1; maybe TRBD1 (6 bases). Germline V gene data show CDR1 as SGHAT and CDR2 as FQNNGV. The CDR3 covers 13 residues. V was shortened by 5 bases and J by 4 bases, with 9 bases between the two germline ends. Written as DNA, the CDR3 is TGTGCCAGCAGCCGAGGACAGTACAATGAGCAGTTCTTC. Protein: CASSRGQYNEQFF.

The V and J genes are TRBV7-3 and TRBJ2-7; D may match TRBD1 or TRBD2 (5 bases each). In germline, CDR1 is SGHTA, CDR2 FQGTGA. CDR3 length: 13 residues. V lost 5 bases and J 4 bases, leaving 12 bases between the germline ends. The CDR3 DNA reads as TGTGCCAGCAGCCTGGGACCGTTGTACGAGCAGTACTTC. It specifies CASSLGPLYEQYF.

The rearrangement links TRBV24-1 to TRBJ2-7, with D perhaps given as TRBD1 or TRBD2 (5 bases each). In germline, CDR1 is KGHDR, CDR2 SFDVKD. The CDR3 runs 16 residues. V was pared by 4 bases and J by 2 bases, with 17 bases between. CDR3 residues: CATSENHRGRTYEQYF. CDR3 nucleotides: TGTGCCACCAGTGAAAATCACCGGGGCCGAACCTACGAGCAGTACTTC.

The chain employs TRBV19 and TRBJ2-5; 7 bases match TRBD2. CDR3 size: 15 residues. J gave up 4 bases and V 7 bases, and 12 bases lay outside the gene matches. The germline CDR1 and CDR2 sequences are LNHDA and SQIVND (reference sequence). Written as DNA, the CDR3 is TGTGCCAGTAAATCTGTCGGGGGGTTTTCAGAGACCCAGTACTTC. This codes for CASKSVGGFSETQYF. Looking up the rest from reference TRBV19 and TRBJ2-5 gives the full variable domain: DGGITQSPKYLFRKEGQNVTLSCEQNLNHDAMYWYRQDPGQGLRLIYYSQIVNDFQKGDIAEGYSVSREKKESFPLTVTSAQKNPTAFYLCASKSVGGFSETQYFGPGTRLLVL.

The chain uses TRBV2 and TRBJ1-5; the D is unclear. V dropped 1 base and J dropped 1 base, with 2 bases sitting between them. The CDR3 length is 13 residues. CDR1 and CDR2 (germline): SNHLY, FYNNEI. The CDR3 is CASSEGSNQPQHF. The CDR3 DNA follows: TGTGCCAGCAGTGAAGGCAGCAATCAGCCCCAGCATTTT.

The chain is built from TRBV30 and TRBJ2-3, with a tentative D call TRBD2 (5 bases). This CDR3 spans 14 amino acids. Germline V gene data show CDR1 as GTSNPN and CDR2 as SVGIG (reference sequence). The chain's CDR3 is CSGRRGPSTDTQYF. CDR3 nucleotide sequence: TGTTCAGGACGGAGAGGGCCTAGCACAGATACGCAGTATTTT.

The rearrangement joins TRBV6-5 to TRBJ1-1; 8 bases agree with TRBD1. Germline V gives CDR1 MNHEY, CDR2 SVGAGI. The CDR3 totals 14 residues. With V trimmed by 8 bases and J by 3 bases, 8 bases remained unmatched. CDR3 amino acids: CASGPPDRDTEAFF. CDR3 in DNA: TGTGCCAGCGGCCCTCCGGACAGGGACACTGAAGCTTTCTTT.

This chain links TRBV19 with TRBJ2-4, with D possibly called TRBD1 or TRBD2 (5 bases each). CDR1 is LNHDA, CDR2 SQIVND, per germline (reference sequence). There are 13 residues in the CDR3. Trimming removed 9 bases from V and 0 bases from J, with 9 bases in between. This chain's CDR3 is CASRDEAKNIQYF. The CDR3 nucleotides read TGTGCCAGCAGGGACGAAGCCAAAAACATTCAGTACTTC.

The rearrangement joins TRBV6-6 to TRBJ2-7; possibly TRBD1 or TRBD2 for D (8 bases each). Germline V gene data show CDR1 as MNHNY and CDR2 as SVGAGI (reference sequence). V lost 7 bases to trimming and J lost 6 bases, with 19 bases between them. This CDR3 comprises 14 residues. CDR3 bases: TGTGCCAGCAATGCAGACAGGGGACTAGGCGAGCAGTACTTC. Translation gives CASNADRGLGEQYF.

The J gene is TRBJ2-2, the V gene TRBV5-4, with 9 bases lining up with TRBD1. The germline V gene encodes CDR1 SGHNT and CDR2 YYREEE (reference sequence). The CDR3 is made up of 14 amino acids. V trimming: 5 bases; J trimming: 4 bases; junction bases outside the gene matches: 3. The DNA of the CDR3 is TGTGCCAGCAGAACGACAGGGGGCACCGGGGAGCTGTTTTTT. It codes for CASRTTGGTGELFF.

This sequence joins TRBV23-1 and TRBJ2-3; tentatively, D is TRBD2 (5 bases). TRBV23-1 is classed as an ORF, of uncertain function. The ends were cut back, 3 bases at V and 6 bases at J, with 19 bases in the middle. The CDR3 is 16 amino acids. For the CDR3, the DNA is TGCGCCAGCAGTCACCCCGGGGTCTCTAAAGGGGATACGCAGTATTTT. Translated, it gives CASSHPGVSKGDTQYF.